This T cell receptor (beta chain) was profiled in a study of T cell responses to AZD1222 COVID-19 vaccine. The study, taken as a whole, reports: The study found vaccine-associated CD4 TCRs spanning spike, dominant at 160-218 and 743-854. Just a handful of AZD1222 recipients were seropositive at baseline. In all cases, repertoires were sampled only after the peak T cell response. Donors were mostly white British, more females; clonal diversity possibly underestimated.

Points on this clone: Its antigen remains unidentified.

TCRdb's table, derived via immunoSEQ multiplex PCR, lists solely in-frame clones and lacks some. This table holds 150,000 to 200,000 clones, 75% to 90% found once. The CDR3 extends over 13 amino acids. V was shortened by 1 base and J by 6 bases, with 11 bases between the two germline ends. The germline V gene has CDR1 SGHRS and CDR2 YFSETQ. The chain carries TRBV5-1 and TRBJ2-7; D is possibly TRBD2 (6 bases). Sequences were derived from peripheral blood, sampled on day 0 of MenACWY control vaccination. This receptor was taken from an adult in good health. DNA of the CDR3: TGCGCCAGCAGCTTGTCCGCCGGGGGCGAGCAGTACTTC. Its translation is CASSLSAGGEQYF.